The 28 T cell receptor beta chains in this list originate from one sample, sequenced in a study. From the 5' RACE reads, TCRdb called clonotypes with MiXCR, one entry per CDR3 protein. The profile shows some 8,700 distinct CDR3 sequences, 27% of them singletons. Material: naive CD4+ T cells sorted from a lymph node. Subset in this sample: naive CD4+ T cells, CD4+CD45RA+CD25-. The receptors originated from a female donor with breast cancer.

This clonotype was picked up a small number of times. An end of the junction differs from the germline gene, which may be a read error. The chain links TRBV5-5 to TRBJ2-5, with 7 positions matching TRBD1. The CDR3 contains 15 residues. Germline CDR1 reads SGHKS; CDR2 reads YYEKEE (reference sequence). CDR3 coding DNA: TGTGCCAGCAGCTGGCCCGGGACAGATCAAGAGGCCCAGTACTTC. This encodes CASSWPGTDQEAQYF. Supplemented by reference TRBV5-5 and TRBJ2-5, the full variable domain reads DAGVTQSPTHLIKTRGQQVTLRCSPISGHKSVSWYQQVLGQGPQFIFQYYEKEERGRGNFPDRFSARQFPNYSSELNVNALLLGDSALYLCASSWPGTDQEAQYFGPGTRLLVL.

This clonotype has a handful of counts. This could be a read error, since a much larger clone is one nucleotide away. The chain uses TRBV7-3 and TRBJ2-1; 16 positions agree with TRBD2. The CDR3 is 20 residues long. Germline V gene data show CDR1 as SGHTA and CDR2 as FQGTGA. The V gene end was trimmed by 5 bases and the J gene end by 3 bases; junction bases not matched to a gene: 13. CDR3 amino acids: CASSPYSGTSGRADYNEQFF. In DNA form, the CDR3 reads TGTGCCAGCAGCCCTTATTCGGGGACTAGCGGGAGGGCCGACTACAATGAGCAGTTCTTC.

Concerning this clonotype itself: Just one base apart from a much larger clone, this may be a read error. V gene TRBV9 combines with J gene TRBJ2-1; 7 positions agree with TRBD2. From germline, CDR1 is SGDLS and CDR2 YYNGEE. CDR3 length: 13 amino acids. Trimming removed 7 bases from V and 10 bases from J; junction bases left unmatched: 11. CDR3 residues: CASAPLAGAEQFF. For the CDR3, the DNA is TGTGCCAGCGCCCCCTTGGCGGGAGCCGAGCAGTTCTTC. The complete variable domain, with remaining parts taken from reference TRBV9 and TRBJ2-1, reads DSGVTQTPKHLITATGQRVTLRCSPRSGDLSVYWYQQSLDQGLQFLIQYYNGEERAKGNILERFSAQQFPDLHSELNLSSLELGDSALYFCASAPLAGAEQFFGPGTRLTVL.

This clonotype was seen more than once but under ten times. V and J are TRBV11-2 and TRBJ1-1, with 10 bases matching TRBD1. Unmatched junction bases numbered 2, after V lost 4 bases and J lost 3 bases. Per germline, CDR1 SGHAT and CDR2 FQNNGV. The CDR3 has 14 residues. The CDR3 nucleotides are TGTGCCAGCAGCTGGGGGACAGGGGACACTGAAGCTTTCTTT. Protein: CASSWGTGDTEAFF. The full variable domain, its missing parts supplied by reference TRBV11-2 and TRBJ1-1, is EAGVAQSPRYKIIEKRQSVAFWCNPISGHATLYWYQQILGQGPKLLIQFQNNGVVDDSQLPKDRFSAERLKGVDSTLKIQPAKLEDSAVYLCASSWGTGDTEAFFGQGTRLTVV.

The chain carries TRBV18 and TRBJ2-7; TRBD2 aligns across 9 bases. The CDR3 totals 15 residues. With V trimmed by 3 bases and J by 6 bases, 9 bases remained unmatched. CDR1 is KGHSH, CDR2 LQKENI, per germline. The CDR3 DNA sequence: TGTGCCAGCTCACCTTCCGCGGGAGGGCCGGGCGAGCAGTACTTC. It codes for CASSPSAGGPGEQYF. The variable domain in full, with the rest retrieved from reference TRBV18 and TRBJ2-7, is NAGVMQNPRHLVRRRGQEARLRCSPMKGHSHVYWYRQLPEEGLKFMVYLQKENIIDESGMPKERFSAEFPKEGPSILRIQQVVRGDSAAYFCASSPSAGGPGEQYFGPGTRLTVT.

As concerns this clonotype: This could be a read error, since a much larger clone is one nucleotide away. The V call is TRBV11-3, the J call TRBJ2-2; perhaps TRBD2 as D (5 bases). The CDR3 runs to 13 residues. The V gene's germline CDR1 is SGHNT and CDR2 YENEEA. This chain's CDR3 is CASSLDRFGEPFF. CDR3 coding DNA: TGTGCCAGCAGCTTAGATCGCTTTGGGGAGCCGTTTTTT.

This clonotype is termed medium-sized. CDR3 nucleotide sequence: TGTGCCACCAGTGATTTGAGGGGACCCAATGAGCAGTTCTTC. It specifies CATSDLRGPNEQFF. The rearrangement links TRBV24-1 to TRBJ2-1; D may correspond to TRBD1 or TRBD2 (5 bases each). The CDR3 loop spans 14 amino acids. Trimming stripped 0 bases from V and 6 bases from J, with 8 bases between. Germline V gene data show CDR1 as KGHDR and CDR2 as SFDVKD.

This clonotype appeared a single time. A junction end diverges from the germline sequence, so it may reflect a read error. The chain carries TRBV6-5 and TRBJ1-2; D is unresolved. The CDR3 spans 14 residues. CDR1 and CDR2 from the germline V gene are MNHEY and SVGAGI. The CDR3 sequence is CASSLGGGNYGYIF. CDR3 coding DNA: TGTGCCAGCAGTCTGGGAGGAGGTAACTATGGCTACATCTTT.

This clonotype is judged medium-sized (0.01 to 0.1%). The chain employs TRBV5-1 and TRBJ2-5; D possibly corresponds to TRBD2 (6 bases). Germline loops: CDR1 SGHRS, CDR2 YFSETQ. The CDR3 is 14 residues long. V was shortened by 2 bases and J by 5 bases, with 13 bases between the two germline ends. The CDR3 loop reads CASSLLAMKETQYF. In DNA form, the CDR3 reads TGCGCCAGCAGCTTACTAGCAATGAAGGAGACCCAGTACTTC.

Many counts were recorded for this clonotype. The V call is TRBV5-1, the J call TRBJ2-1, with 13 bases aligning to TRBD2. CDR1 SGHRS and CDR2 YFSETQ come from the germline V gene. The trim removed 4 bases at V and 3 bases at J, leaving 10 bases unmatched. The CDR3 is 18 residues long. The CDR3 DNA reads TGCGCCAGCAGCCCCCGGACTAGCGGGAGTCGGGGCTACAATGAGCAGTTCTTC. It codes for CASSPRTSGSRGYNEQFF.

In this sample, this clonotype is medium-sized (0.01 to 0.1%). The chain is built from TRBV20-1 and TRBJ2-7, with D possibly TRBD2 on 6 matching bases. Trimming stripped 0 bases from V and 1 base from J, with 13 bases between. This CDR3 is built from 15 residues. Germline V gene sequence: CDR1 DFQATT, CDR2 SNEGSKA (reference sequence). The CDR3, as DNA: TGCAGTGCTAGAGATAGACGGGGGATTTCCTACGAGCAGTACTTC. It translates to CSARDRRGISYEQYF.

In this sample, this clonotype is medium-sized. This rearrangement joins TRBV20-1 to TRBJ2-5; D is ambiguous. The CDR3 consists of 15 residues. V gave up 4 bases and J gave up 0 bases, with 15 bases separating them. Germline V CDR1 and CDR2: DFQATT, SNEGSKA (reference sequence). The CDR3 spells CSAIARKNNQETQYF. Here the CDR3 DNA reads TGCAGTGCTATCGCCAGAAAGAATAACCAAGAGACCCAGTACTTC.

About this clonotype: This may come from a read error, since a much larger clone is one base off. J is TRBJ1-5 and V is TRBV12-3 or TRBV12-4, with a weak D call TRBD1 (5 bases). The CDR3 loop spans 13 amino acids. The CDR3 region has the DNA TGTGTCACCTCCGGACAATTAAATCAGCCCCAGCATTTT. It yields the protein CVTSGQLNQPQHF.

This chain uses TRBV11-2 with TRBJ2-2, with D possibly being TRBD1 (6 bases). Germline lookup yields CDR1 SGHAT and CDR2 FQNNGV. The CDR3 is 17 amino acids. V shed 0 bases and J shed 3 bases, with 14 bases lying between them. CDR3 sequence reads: CASSLELDRLYTGELFF. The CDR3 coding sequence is TGTGCCAGCAGCTTAGAGCTGGACAGACTCTACACCGGGGAGCTGTTTTTT. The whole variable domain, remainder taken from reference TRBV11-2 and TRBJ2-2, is EAGVAQSPRYKIIEKRQSVAFWCNPISGHATLYWYQQILGQGPKLLIQFQNNGVVDDSQLPKDRFSAERLKGVDSTLKIQPAKLEDSAVYLCASSLELDRLYTGELFFGEGSRLTVL.

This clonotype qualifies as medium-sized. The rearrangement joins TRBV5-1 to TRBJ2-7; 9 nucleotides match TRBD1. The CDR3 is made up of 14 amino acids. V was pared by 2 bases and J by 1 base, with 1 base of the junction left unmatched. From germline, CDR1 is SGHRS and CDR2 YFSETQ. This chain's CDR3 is CASSLQGASYEQYF. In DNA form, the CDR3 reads TGCGCCAGCAGCTTACAGGGGGCATCCTACGAGCAGTACTTC.

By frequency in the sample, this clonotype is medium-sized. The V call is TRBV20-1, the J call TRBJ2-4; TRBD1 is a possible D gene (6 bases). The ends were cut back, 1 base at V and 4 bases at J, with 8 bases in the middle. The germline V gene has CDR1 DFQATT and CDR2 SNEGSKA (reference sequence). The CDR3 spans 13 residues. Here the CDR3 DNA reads TGCAGTGCTAGAGGGGACACGAAAAACATTCAGTACTTC. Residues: CSARGDTKNIQYF.

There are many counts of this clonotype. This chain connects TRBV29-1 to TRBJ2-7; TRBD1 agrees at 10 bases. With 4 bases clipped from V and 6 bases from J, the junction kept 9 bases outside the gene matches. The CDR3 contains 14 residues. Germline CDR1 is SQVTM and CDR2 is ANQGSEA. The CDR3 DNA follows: TGCAGCGTTGCTTGGGGACAGGGGTTTGGCGAGCAGTACTTC. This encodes CSVAWGQGFGEQYF.

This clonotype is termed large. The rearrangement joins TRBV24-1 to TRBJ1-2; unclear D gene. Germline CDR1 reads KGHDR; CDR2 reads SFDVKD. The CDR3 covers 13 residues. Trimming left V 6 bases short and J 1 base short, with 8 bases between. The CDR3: CATSLTYNYGYTF. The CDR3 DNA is TGTGCCACCAGTCTCACATATAACTATGGCTACACCTTC.

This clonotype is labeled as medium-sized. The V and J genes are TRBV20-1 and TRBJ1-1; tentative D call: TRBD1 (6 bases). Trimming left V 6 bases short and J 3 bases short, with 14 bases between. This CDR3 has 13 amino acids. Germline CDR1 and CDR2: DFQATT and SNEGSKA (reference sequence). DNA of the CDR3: TGCAGTGCAACCGGGACAATGCACACTGAAGCTTTCTTT. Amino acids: CSATGTMHTEAFF.

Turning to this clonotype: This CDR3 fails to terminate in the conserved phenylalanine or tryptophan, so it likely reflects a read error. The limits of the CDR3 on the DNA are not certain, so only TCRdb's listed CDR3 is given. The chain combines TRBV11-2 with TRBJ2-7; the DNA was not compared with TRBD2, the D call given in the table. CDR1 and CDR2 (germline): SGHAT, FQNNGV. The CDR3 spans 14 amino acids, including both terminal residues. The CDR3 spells CASSSTSGTYELYL.

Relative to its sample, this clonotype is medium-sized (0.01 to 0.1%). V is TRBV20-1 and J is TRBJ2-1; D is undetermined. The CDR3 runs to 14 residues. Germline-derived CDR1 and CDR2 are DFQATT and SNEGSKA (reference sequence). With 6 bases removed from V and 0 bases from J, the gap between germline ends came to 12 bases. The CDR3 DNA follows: TGCAGTGCATCCGACCCGTACTCCTACAATGAGCAGTTCTTC. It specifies CSASDPYSYNEQFF.

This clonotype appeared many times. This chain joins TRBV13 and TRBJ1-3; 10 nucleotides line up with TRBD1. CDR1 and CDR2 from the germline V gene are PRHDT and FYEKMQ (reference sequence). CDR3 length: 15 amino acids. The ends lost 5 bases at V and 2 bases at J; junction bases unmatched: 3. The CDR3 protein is CASSPGQGTGNTIYF. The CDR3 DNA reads TGTGCCAGCAGCCCGGGACAGGGGACTGGAAACACCATATATTTT.

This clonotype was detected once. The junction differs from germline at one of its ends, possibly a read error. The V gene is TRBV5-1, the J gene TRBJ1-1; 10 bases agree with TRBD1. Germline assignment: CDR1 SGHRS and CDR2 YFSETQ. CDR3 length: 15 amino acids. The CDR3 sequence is CAGSSVDRGNAEAFF. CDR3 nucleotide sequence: TGCGCCGGCAGCTCGGTGGACAGGGGGAACGCTGAAGCTTTCTTT.

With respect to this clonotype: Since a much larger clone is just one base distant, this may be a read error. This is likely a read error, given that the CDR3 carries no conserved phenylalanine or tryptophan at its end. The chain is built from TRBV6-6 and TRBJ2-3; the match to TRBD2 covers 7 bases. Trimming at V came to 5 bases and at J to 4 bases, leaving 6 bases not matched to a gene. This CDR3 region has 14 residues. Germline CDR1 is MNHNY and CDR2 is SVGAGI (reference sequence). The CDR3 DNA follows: TGTGCCAGCAGTCCTCGGGGGGAACCAGATACGCAGTATCTT. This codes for CASSPRGEPDTQYL.

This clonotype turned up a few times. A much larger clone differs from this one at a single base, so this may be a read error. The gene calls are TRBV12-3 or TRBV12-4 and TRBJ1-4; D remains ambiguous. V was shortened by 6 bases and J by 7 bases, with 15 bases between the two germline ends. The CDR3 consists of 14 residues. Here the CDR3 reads CASSSLGRGEKLFF. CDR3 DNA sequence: TGTGCCAGCAGCAGCCTCGGTAGAGGTGAAAAACTGTTTTTT.

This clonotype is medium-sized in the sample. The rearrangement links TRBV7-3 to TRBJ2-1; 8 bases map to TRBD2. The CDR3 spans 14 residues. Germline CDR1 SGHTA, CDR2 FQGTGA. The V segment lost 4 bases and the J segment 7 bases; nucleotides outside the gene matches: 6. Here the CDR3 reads CASSYGTSNNEQFF. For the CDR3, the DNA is TGTGCCAGCAGCTACGGGACTAGTAATAATGAGCAGTTCTTC.

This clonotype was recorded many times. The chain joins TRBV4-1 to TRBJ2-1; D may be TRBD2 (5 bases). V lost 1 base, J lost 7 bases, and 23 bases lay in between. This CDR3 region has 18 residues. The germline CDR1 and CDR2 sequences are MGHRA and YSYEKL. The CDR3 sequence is CASSQVLLKRTEENEQFF. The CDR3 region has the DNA TGCGCCAGCAGCCAAGTTCTCCTGAAGCGGACCGAGGAGAATGAGCAGTTCTTC.

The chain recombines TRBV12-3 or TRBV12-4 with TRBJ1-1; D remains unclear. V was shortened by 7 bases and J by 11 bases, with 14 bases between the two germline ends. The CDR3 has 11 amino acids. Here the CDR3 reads CASTFWVAAFF. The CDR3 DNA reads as TGTGCCAGCACCTTTTGGGTGGCGGCTTTCTTT.